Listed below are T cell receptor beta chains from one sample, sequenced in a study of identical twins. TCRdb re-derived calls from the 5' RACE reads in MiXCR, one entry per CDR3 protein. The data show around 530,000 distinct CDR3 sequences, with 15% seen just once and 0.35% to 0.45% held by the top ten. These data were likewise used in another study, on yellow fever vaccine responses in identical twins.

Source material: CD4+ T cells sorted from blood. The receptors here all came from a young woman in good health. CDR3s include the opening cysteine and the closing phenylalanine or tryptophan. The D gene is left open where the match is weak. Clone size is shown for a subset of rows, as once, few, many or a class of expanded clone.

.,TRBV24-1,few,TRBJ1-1,TGTGCCACCAGTGATTCGTGGAACACTGAAGCTTTCTTT,CATSDSWNTEAFF
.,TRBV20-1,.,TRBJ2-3,TGCAGTGCTAGCGGGAGAGCTGATACGCAGTATTTT,CSASGRADTQYF
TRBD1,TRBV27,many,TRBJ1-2,TGTGCCAGCAGTCCCTATCGGGACAGCTATGGCTACACCTTC,CASSPYRDSYGYTF
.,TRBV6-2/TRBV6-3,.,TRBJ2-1,TGTGCCAGCAGTTCGAACAATTTAGCGAACCATGAGCAGTTCTTC,CASSSNNLANHEQFF
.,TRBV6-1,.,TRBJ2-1,TGTGCCAGCAGGGCACAGGTGATTTTATACAATGAGCAGTTCTTC,CASRAQVILYNEQFF
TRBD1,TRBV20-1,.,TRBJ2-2,TGCAGTGCTAGATTCTGGGACAGGGGGCTTTCGAACACCGGGGAGCTGTTTTTT,CSARFWDRGLSNTGELFF
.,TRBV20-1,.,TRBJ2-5,TGCAGTGCTAGTCAGTCCCTCTCCCCGGGGGCCCAGTACTTC,CSASQSLSPGAQYF
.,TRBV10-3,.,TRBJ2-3,TGTGCCATCAGCGCACGTGCAGGGAATGGACGCACAGATACGCAGTATTTT,CAISARAGNGRTDTQYF
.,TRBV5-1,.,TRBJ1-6,TGCGCCAGCAGCCCCTTCGGGGTAAATAATTCACCCCTCCACTTT,CASSPFGVNNSPLHF
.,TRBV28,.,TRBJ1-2,TGTGCCAGCAGTTTGTGGGGCGGTAGGCTTGGCTACACCTTC,CASSLWGGRLGYTF
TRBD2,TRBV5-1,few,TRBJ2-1,TGCGCCAGCAGCTTGAGGCTAGCGGGAAACTACAATGAGCAGTTCTTC,CASSLRLAGNYNEQFF
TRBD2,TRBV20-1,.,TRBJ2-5,TGCAGTGCTAGAGATCAAGCGGGGTGGGAGACCCAGTACTTC,CSARDQAGWETQYF
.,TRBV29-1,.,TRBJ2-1,TGCAGCGTTGAATTAGTACCGTCCTACAATGAGCAGTTCTTC,CSVELVPSYNEQFF
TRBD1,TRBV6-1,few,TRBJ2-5,TGTGCCAGCACCACCGACAGGGATAGGCGAGAGACCCAGTACTTC,CASTTDRDRRETQYF
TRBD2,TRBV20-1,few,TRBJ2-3,TGCAGTGCTAGACGTACTAGCGGGTTAACTGGCACAGATACGCAGTATTTT,CSARRTSGLTGTDTQYF
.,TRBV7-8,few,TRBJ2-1,TGTGCCAGCAGCTTAGGGCTAGCTAAGAATGAGCAGTTCTTC,CASSLGLAKNEQFF
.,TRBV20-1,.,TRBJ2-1,TGCAGTGCTAGAACCGGGACCCCCGGGCACAATGAGCAGTTCTTC,CSARTGTPGHNEQFF
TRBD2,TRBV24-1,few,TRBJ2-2,TGTGCCGCATCGGGACTAGCGGGAGTGGAAACCGGGGAGCTGTTTTTT,CAASGLAGVETGELFF
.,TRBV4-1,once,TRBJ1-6,TGCGCCAGCAGCCAAGATCTTCAGAGGAGTAATTCACCCCTCCACTTT,CASSQDLQRSNSPLHF
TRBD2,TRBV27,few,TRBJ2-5,TGTGCCAGCAGGATAGCGGGGGGAAGACAAGAGACCCAGTACTTC,CASRIAGGRQETQYF
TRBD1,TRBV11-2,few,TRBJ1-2,TGTGCCAGCAGGGGCCGGGACAGCTATGGCTACACCTTC,CASRGRDSYGYTF
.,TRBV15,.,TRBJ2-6,TGTGCCACCAGTCTTGGGACCTCTGGGGCCAACGTCCTGACTTTC,CATSLGTSGANVLTF
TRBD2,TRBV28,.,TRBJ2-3,TGTGCCAGCAGAACCGGGACTAGCGGGAGTGGTTCAACAGATACGCAGTATTTT,CASRTGTSGSGSTDTQYF
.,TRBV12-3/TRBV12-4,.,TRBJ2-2,TGTGCCAGCAGTTTCGGCCCCCAAGGCACCGGGGAGCTGTTTTTT,CASSFGPQGTGELFF
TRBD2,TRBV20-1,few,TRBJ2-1,TGCAGTGCTAGGGGTAGCGGGGATACTAGGAATGAGCAGTTCTTC,CSARGSGDTRNEQFF
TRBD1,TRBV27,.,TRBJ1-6,TGTGCCAGCAGTCCAGGGACAGGGGCGCCCTATTTGGATAATTCACCCCTCCACTTT,CASSPGTGAPYLDNSPLHF
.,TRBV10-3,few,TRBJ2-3,TGTGCCATCTGGTTGGGGGCAGCGGCGGATACGCAGTATTTT,CAIWLGAAADTQYF
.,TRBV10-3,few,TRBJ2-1,TGTGCCATCAGTGAGGGGGTTGGCCCCTACAATGAGCAGTTCTTC,CAISEGVGPYNEQFF
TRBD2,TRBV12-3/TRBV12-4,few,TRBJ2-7,TGTGCCAGCAGGCTATCGGGACTAGCCGGCGAGCAGTACTTC,CASRLSGLAGEQYF
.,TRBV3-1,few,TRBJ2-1,TGTGCCAGCAGCTACAAGGCGGGTAATCTGGACAATGAGCAGTTCTTC,CASSYKAGNLDNEQFF
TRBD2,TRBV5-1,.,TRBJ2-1,TGCGCCAGCAGCCTCAAGCGGGGGGGCCTCTACAATGAGCAGTTCTTC,CASSLKRGGLYNEQFF
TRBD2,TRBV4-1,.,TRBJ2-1,TGCGCCAGCAGTCCCGGGGTTAGCGGGGGGCACAATGAGCAGTTCTTC,CASSPGVSGGHNEQFF
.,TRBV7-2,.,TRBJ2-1,TGTGCCAGCAGCCCCAGAAATTCCTACAATGAGCAGTTCTTC,CASSPRNSYNEQFF
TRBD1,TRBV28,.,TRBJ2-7,TGTGCCAGCAGTTTAGCCGCCGGCGAATCCGGGACAGAGGGTCGAGAGCAGTACTTC,CASSLAAGESGTEGREQYF
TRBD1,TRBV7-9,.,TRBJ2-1,TGTGCCAGCAGCGCCCCAGGGACAGAATACAATGAGCAGTTCTTC,CASSAPGTEYNEQFF
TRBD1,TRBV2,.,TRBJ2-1,TGTGCCAGCAGTGAAAGGGGGCAGCACTGGAGCTCCTACAATGAGCAGTTCTTC,CASSERGQHWSSYNEQFF
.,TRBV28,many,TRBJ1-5,TGTGCCAGCAAATCCGGGGATAGCAATCAGCCCCAGCATTTT,CASKSGDSNQPQHF
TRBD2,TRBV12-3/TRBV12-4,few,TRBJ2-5,TGTGCCAGCAGTTTCTGGCTAGCGGGAGGCCAAGAGACCCAGTACTTC,CASSFWLAGGQETQYF
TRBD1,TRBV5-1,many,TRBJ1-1,TGCGCCAGCAGTTTGAGACAGGGATGGACTGAAGCTTTCTTT,CASSLRQGWTEAFF
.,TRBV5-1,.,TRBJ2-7,TGCGCCAGCAAACCCGGAATGGTGGTAAACGAGCAGTACTTC,CASKPGMVVNEQYF
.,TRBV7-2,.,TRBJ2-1,TGTGCCAGCAGCTTAGCCGGTTCTGGCGGCTCCTACAATGAGCAGTTCTTC,CASSLAGSGGSYNEQFF
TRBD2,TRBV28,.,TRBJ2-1,TGTGCCAGCAGTGCGACTAGCGGGAGCAGGGATGAGCAGTTCTTC,CASSATSGSRDEQFF
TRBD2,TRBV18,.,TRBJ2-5,TGTGCCAGCTCACCGACTCTTCTAGCGGGTTCAGAGACCCAGTACTTC,CASSPTLLAGSETQYF
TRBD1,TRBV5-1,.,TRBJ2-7,TGCGCCAGCAGCCTAGCGACAGGGGCCCACGAGCAGTACTTC,CASSLATGAHEQYF
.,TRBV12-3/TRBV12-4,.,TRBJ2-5,TGTGCCAGCAGTTCGCCAGGGTACCAAGAGACCCAGTACTTC,CASSSPGYQETQYF
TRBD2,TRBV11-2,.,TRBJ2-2,TGTGCCAGCACCCTGGGACTAGCAACCGGGGAGCTGTTTTTT,CASTLGLATGELFF
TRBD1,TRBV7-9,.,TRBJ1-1,TGTGCCAGCAGCTTAGGACAGGGAAAATCAGCTTTCTTT,CASSLGQGKSAFF
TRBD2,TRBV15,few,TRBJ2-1,TGTGCCACCAGCAGAGATCTTCTAGCGGGGGCAGTTGAGCAGTTCTTC,CATSRDLLAGAVEQFF
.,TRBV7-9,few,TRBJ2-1,TGTGCCAGCAGCTTATCCAGGCCCCTGTCCTACAATGAGCAGTTCTTC,CASSLSRPLSYNEQFF
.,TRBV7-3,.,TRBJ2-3,TGTGCCAGCAGCCCGACCCCTAGCACAGATACGCAGTATTTT,CASSPTPSTDTQYF
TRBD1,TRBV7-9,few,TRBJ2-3,TGTGCCAGCGTCACAGGGGGAGGCACAGATACGCAGTATTTT,CASVTGGGTDTQYF
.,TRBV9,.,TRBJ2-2,TGTGCCAGCAGCGTAGCTACGCCGAACACCGGGGAGCTGTTTTTT,CASSVATPNTGELFF